This record concerns one TCR beta chain sequence. Its cognate antigen is unknown. At the DNA level, this CDR3 is encoded by other sequences in the same sample as well. This sample was taken from a study of shared clonotypes between healthy human individuals. General study findings and limits: The naive CD4 repertoires of a handful of donors were compared, and around 5% of clonotypes were shared. Clonotypes which were not shared had lower generation probabilities than clonotypes that all four donors shared.

Per the study methods: From ImmunoSEQ came sequences covering only the junction and carrying no quality scores, so filtering differed. Assay used: immunoSEQ multiplex PCR; TCRdb lists only in-frame clones, some missing. The DNA was the basis for D and trimming; V, J and clone size are from that table. The sample carries fewer than 3 million clones, around 93% recorded once. The donors, healthy adults who were HIV-negative, had experienced no recent acute infections or vaccinations. This CDR3 has 13 amino acids. V was cut by 6 bases and J by 2 bases, with 10 bases left in between. Germline V gene lookup returns CDR1 MDHEN and CDR2 SYDVKM.

The specimen was naive CD4+ T cells from PBMCs. Subset of the sample: CD45RA+ positively selected. This chain joins TRBV28 and TRBJ1-2; tentative D call: TRBD1 (5 bases). This sequence originates from a man younger than 35 in good health. Some clones in this sample may be carry-over from other donors' samples. CDR3 region: CASSLGGNYGYTF. In DNA, the CDR3 is TGTGCCAGCAGCCTTGGGGGGAACTATGGCTACACCTTC.